This TCR beta chain was sequenced during a study of cytomegalovirus exposure and HLA in healthy donors. This CDR3 is 13 amino acids long. V gave up 3 bases and J gave up 5 bases, with 8 bases separating them. Germline assignment: CDR1 SGHDN and CDR2 FVKESK. The PCR employed 60 Vbeta primers together with 13 Jbeta primers. Sequenced by immunoSEQ multiplex PCR; TCRdb stores in-frame clones only, minus some. The sample records tens of thousands of clones, 65% to 85% being singletons. Concerning this clone: Its target is unknown.

Study-wide findings and caveats: CMV serostatus was the only immune exposure information that was available. Presence/absence analyses assumed roughly uniform sequencing depth across donors.

This receptor was obtained from a young man in good health and CMV-seronegative. The chain employs TRBV14 and TRBJ1-5, with a possible D match to TRBD1 (5 bases). Sequencing input: PBMCs. The CDR3 nucleotides are TGTGCCAGCAGCCAGGGGCTTCATCAGCCCCAGCATTTT. Its translation is CASSQGLHQPQHF.